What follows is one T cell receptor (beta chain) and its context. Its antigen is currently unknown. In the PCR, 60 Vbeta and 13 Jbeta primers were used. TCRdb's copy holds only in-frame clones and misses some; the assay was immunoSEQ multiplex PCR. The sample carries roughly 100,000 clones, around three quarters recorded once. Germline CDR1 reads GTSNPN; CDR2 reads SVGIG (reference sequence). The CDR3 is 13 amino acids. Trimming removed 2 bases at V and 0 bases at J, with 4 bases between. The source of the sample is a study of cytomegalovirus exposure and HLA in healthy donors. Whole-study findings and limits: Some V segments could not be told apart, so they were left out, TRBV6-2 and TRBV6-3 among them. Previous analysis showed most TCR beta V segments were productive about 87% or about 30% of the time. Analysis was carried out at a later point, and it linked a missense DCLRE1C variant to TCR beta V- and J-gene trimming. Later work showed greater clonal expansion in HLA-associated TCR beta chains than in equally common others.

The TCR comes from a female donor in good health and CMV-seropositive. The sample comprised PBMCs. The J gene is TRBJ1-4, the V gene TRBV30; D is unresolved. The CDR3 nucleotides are TGTGCCTGGAGTTATGCAACTAATGAAAAACTGTTTTTT. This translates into CAWSYATNEKLFF.